Below, 20 T cell receptor beta chains from the same sample are listed, as sequenced in a study of blood T cell repertoires in COVID-19. Libraries were prepared by immunoSEQ multiplex PCR; TCRdb keeps only in-frame clonotypes and omits some of them. The sample includes 90,000 to 120,000 clones, 88% of them seen just once. Source material: peripheral blood. These receptors all come from a human donor in a cohort sampled during active COVID-19.

The chain recombines TRBV7-9 with TRBJ2-2, with TRBD2 matching over 14 bases. After removal of 5 bases from V and 7 bases from J, the junction contained 6 bases not matched to a gene. CDR3 length: 16 residues. In germline, CDR1 is SEHNR, CDR2 FQNEAQ (reference sequence). The CDR3 here is CASSPRTSGRYGELFF. The CDR3, as DNA: TGTGCCAGCAGCCCCAGGACTAGCGGGAGGTACGGGGAGCTGTTTTTT. The full variable domain, its missing parts supplied by reference TRBV7-9 and TRBJ2-2, is DTGVSQNPRHKITKRGQNVTFRCDPISEHNRLYWYRQTLGQGPEFLTYFQNEAQLEKSRLLSDRFSAERPKGSFSTLEIQRTEQGDSAMYLCASSPRTSGRYGELFFGEGSRLTVL.

The chain joins TRBV2 to TRBJ1-6, with 8 bases matching TRBD1. The CDR3 length is 14 residues. CDR1 is SNHLY, CDR2 FYNNEI, per germline. Germline trimming cut 6 bases from V and 10 bases from J; bases unmatched to any gene: 8. This chain's CDR3 is CASRPDRGGSPLHF. The CDR3 coding sequence is TGTGCCAGCAGGCCCGACAGGGGCGGGTCACCCCTCCACTTT.

The rearrangement uses TRBV27 and TRBJ2-1; possibly TRBD1 for D (6 bases). In germline, CDR1 is MNHEY, CDR2 SMNVEV (reference sequence). The CDR3 consists of 14 residues. Trimming removed 5 bases at V and 3 bases at J, with 11 bases between. CDR3 loop: CASSPSDSYNEQFF. DNA for the CDR3: TGTGCCAGCAGTCCGTCGGACAGCTACAATGAGCAGTTCTTC.

The chain has TRBV5-5 and TRBJ1-3, with D perhaps TRBD1 (6 bases). The ends were cut back, 4 bases at V and 3 bases at J, with 14 bases in the middle. CDR1 is SGHKS and CDR2 is YYEKEE in the germline V gene (reference sequence). The CDR3 runs 15 residues. CDR3 DNA: TGTGCCAGCAGCCCTACCCAGGGGTATGGAAACACCATATATTTT. This gives the protein CASSPTQGYGNTIYF.

This chain links TRBV30 with TRBJ2-5, with TRBD1 as a possible D gene (5 bases). CDR1 is GTSNPN, CDR2 SVGIG, per germline (reference sequence). V lost 4 bases and J lost 4, with 7 bases in between. The CDR3 has 11 residues. In DNA, the CDR3 is TGTGCCTGGACAGGGATAGAGACCCAGTACTTC. It encodes CAWTGIETQYF.

The sample holds a few counts of this clone. The chain carries TRBV4-2 and TRBJ1-5; no clear D. The CDR3 totals 15 residues. The germline V and J ends were trimmed by 4 bases and 4 bases, with 14 bases remaining between them. The germline V gene encodes CDR1 LGHNA and CDR2 YNFKEQ. CDR3 DNA: TGTGCCAGCAGCCTCAGAATTGGAGAGAATCAGCCCCAGCATTTT. It is translated as CASSLRIGENQPQHF.

The CDR3 DNA reads as TGTGCCACCAGTGAAGGTAGCGGGAGCCAAGAGACCCAGTACTTC. Translation: CATSEGSGSQETQYF. The J gene is TRBJ2-5, the V gene TRBV24-1; 9 nucleotides agree with TRBD2. This CDR3 comprises 15 residues. The junction had 3 bases not matched to a gene; V was cut back by 4 bases and J by 1 base. CDR1 and CDR2 (germline): KGHDR, SFDVKD.

The V call is TRBV5-6, the J call TRBJ1-1, with D tentatively TRBD1 (5 bases). V was trimmed by 7 bases and J by 1 base, leaving 14 bases between them. The CDR3 extends over 14 amino acids. CDR1 is SGHDT and CDR2 is YYEEEE in the germline V gene. The CDR3 coding sequence is TGTGCCAGCTCCAGACGACAGTCGAACACTGAAGCTTTCTTT. Translating gives CASSRRQSNTEAFF.

The rearrangement links TRBV5-6 to TRBJ2-2, with a possible D match to TRBD2 (6 bases). Trimming took 1 base from V and 5 from J, leaving 15 bases between them. Germline V gene lookup returns CDR1 SGHDT and CDR2 YYEEEE. The CDR3 is 16 amino acids. The CDR3: CASSLWRPGRTGELFF. The DNA for the CDR3 is TGTGCCAGCAGCTTGTGGCGCCCAGGGAGGACCGGGGAGCTGTTTTTT.

The chain combines TRBV5-5 with TRBJ1-2; 9 bases are a match to TRBD1. There are 16 residues in the CDR3. Germline loops: CDR1 SGHKS, CDR2 YYEKEE (reference sequence). V lost 2 bases, J lost 3 bases, and 8 bases stayed unmatched. DNA for the CDR3: TGTGCCAGCAGCTTCGCACCGGGACAGGGACACTATGGCTACACCTTC. Encoded protein: CASSFAPGQGHYGYTF.

The V and J genes are TRBV19 and TRBJ2-7; unclear D gene. Germline V gene lookup returns CDR1 LNHDA and CDR2 SQIVND (reference sequence). This CDR3 is 16 amino acids long. V was cut by 3 bases and J by 1 base, with 16 bases left in between. The CDR3 loop reads CASSMGVGILSYEQYF. CDR3 DNA: TGTGCCAGTAGTATGGGCGTCGGCATATTATCCTACGAGCAGTACTTC.

The chain links TRBV5-8 to TRBJ1-6; tentative D call: TRBD1 (6 bases). Trimming stripped 4 bases from V and 4 bases from J, with 12 bases between. This CDR3 contains 15 residues. In germline, CDR1 is SGHTS, CDR2 YDEGEE. This CDR3 reads CASSPGTTYNSPLHF. The CDR3 DNA is TGTGCCAGCAGCCCCGGGACAACATATAATTCACCCCTCCACTTT.

V gene TRBV4-1 combines with J gene TRBJ2-1; 14 bases agree with TRBD2. Germline trimming cut 2 bases from V and 10 bases from J; bases unmatched to any gene: 7. Germline V lookup: CDR1 MGHRA, CDR2 YSYEKL. The length of the CDR3 is 16 residues. CDR3 sequence reads: CASSQSGLAGGPEQFF. CDR3 bases: TGCGCCAGCAGCCAATCAGGACTAGCGGGAGGCCCAGAGCAGTTCTTC.

The chain carries TRBV14 and TRBJ1-1; D remains ambiguous. This CDR3 is built from 11 residues. Germline lookup yields CDR1 SGHDN and CDR2 FVKESK. V was trimmed by 4 bases and J by 5 bases, leaving 5 bases between them. CDR3 coding DNA: TGTGCCAGCAGCCCCGGGACTGAAGCTTTCTTT. Amino acid sequence: CASSPGTEAFF.

The genes are TRBV5-6 and TRBJ2-5; TRBD2 aligns across 7 bases. Germline V CDR1 and CDR2: SGHDT, YYEEEE. This CDR3 has 14 amino acids. With V trimmed by 3 bases and J by 0 bases, 2 bases remained unmatched. CDR3 sequence (DNA): TGTGCCAGCAGCTACGGGACTAACCAAGAGACCCAGTACTTC. Protein product: CASSYGTNQETQYF.

This rearrangement joins TRBV6-6 to TRBJ1-1; D unclear. Trimming took off 0 bases at V and 1 base at J, with 9 bases between the two ends. Germline V gene lookup returns CDR1 MNHNY and CDR2 SVGAGI (reference sequence). The CDR3 has 15 amino acids. The CDR3 loop reads CASSYSGRRNTEAFF. In nucleotides, the CDR3 is TGTGCCAGCAGTTACTCGGGGAGGAGGAACACTGAAGCTTTCTTT.

This chain connects TRBV3-1 (or the pseudogene TRBV3-2) to TRBJ2-7; perhaps TRBD1 as D (7 bases). Germline-derived CDR1 and CDR2 are LGHDT and YNNKEL (reference sequence). Trimming stripped 2 bases from V and 6 bases from J, with 8 bases between. CDR3 length equals 12 residues. In nucleotides, the CDR3 is TGTGCCAGCAGCCAACAGGGGGGCGAGCAGTACTTC. Protein: CASSQQGGEQYF.

The CDR3 sequence: CASSLLFRASGRDSYEQYF. CDR3 coding DNA: TGCGCCAGCAGCTTGTTGTTTCGGGCTAGCGGGCGGGACTCCTACGAGCAGTACTTC. The V gene is TRBV5-1, the J gene TRBJ2-7; 8 positions match TRBD2. The CDR3 length is 19 residues. CDR1 and CDR2 from the germline V gene are SGHRS and YFSETQ. The V and J ends lost 1 base and 0 bases, in that order; junction bases with no gene match: 15.

In DNA, the CDR3 is TGTGCCATCAGGCAGGGAGGGAGTCACACTGAAGCTTTCTTT. It specifies CAIRQGGSHTEAFF. The chain is built from TRBV10-3 and TRBJ1-1, with D possibly TRBD1 on 5 matching bases. This CDR3 comprises 14 residues. Germline-derived CDR1 and CDR2 are ENHRY and SYGVKD. The ends were cut back, 6 bases at V and 3 bases at J, with 14 bases in the middle.

The rearrangement joins TRBV14 to TRBJ2-5; D possibly corresponds to TRBD2 (5 bases). Germline-derived CDR1 and CDR2 are SGHDN and FVKESK. The V end lost 4 bases, the J end lost 5 bases, and 17 bases lay between the germline ends. CDR3 length: 15 amino acids. The CDR3 protein is CASSPSGSYWETQYF. The DNA of the CDR3 is TGTGCCAGCAGCCCCAGCGGAAGCTATTGGGAGACCCAGTACTTC.